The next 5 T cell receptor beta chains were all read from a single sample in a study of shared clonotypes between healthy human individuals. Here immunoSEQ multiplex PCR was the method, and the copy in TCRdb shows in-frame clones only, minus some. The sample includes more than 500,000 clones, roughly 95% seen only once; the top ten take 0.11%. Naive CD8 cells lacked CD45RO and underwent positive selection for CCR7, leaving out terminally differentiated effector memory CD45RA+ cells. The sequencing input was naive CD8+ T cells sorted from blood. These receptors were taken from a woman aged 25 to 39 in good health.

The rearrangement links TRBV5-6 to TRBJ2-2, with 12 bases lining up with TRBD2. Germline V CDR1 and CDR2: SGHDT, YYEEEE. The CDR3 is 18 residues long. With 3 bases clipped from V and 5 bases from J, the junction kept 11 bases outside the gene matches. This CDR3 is CASSWGLAGWGSTGELFF. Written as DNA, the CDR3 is TGTGCCAGCAGCTGGGGACTAGCGGGTTGGGGTTCTACCGGGGAGCTGTTTTTT.

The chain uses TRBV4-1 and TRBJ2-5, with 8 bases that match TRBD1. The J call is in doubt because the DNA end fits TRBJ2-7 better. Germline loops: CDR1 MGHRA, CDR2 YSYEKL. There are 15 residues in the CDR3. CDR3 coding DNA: TGCGCCAGCAGCCAAGAGAACAGGGGGGACTACGAGCAGTACTTC. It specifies CASSQENRGDYEQYF.

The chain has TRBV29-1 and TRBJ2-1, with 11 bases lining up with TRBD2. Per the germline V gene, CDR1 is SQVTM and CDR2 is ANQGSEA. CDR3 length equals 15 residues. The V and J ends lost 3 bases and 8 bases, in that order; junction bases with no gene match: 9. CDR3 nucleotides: TGCAGCGTTGAGTTAGCGGGAGGGCCTCAGTATGAGCAGTTCTTC. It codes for CSVELAGGPQYEQFF.

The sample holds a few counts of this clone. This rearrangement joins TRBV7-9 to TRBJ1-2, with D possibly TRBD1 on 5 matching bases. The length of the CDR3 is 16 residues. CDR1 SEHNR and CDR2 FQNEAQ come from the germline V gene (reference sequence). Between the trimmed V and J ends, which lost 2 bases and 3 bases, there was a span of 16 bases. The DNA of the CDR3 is TGTGCCAGCAGCTTACCCGGAGGGGAGGAGGACTATGGCTACACCTTC. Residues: CASSLPGGEEDYGYTF.

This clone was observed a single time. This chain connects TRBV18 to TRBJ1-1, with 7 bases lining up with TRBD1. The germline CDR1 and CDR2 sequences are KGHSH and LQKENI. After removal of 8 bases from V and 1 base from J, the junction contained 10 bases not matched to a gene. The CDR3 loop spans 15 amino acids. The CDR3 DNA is TGTGCCAGCGACGGACAGGACGAATCGAACACTGAAGCTTTCTTT. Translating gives CASDGQDESNTEAFF.